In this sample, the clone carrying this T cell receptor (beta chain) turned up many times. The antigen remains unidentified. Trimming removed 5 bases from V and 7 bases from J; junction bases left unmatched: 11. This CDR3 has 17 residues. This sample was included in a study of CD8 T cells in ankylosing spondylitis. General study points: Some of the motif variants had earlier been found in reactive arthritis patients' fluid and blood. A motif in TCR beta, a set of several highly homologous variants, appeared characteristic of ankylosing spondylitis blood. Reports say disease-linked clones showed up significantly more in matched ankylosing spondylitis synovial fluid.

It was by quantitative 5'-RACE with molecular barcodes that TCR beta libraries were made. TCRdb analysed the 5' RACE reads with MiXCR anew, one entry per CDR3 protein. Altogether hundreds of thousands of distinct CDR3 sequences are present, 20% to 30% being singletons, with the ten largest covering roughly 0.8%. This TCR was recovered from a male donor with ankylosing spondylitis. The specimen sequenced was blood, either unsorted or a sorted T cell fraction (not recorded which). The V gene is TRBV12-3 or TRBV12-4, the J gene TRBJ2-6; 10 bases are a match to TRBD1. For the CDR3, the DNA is TGTGCCAGCAGTCTCCGGGACAGGGGTCCTATAGCCAACGTCCTGACTTTC. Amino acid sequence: CASSLRDRGPIANVLTF.